This TCR beta chain was retrieved from a study of cytomegalovirus exposure and HLA in healthy donors. Germline-derived CDR1 and CDR2 are LGHNA and YSLEER. The CDR3 runs to 17 residues. The V and J ends lost 0 bases and 2 bases, in that order; junction bases with no gene match: 6. The primer mix had 60 Vbeta and 13 Jbeta primers. Repertoires were generated with immunoSEQ multiplex PCR, while TCRdb's copy carries only in-frame clones and drops some. This repertoire shows 160,000 or so clones, about 80% found once; its top ten account for approximately 4.5%. About this clone: The antigen is undetermined.

General observations from the study: Rare TCR sequences dominated, though some public TCRs recurred in many donors.

The clonotype was recovered from a man aged 30 to 45 in good health and CMV-seronegative. The genes are TRBV4-3 and TRBJ2-7; 11 bases fit TRBD2. Material for sequencing was PBMCs. CDR3 sequence: CASSQELTSGVTYEQYF. The DNA for the CDR3 is TGCGCCAGCAGCCAAGAGCTGACTAGCGGGGTAACCTACGAGCAGTACTTC.